The 2 T cell receptor beta chains below were found in one sample sequenced in a study of T cells in Graves' hyperthyroidism and ophthalmopathy. Amplification yielded TCR beta CDR3 regions, with RNA transcripts as the source. The HTBI primer set served for first-round RT-PCR of the TCR CDR3. TCRdb re-analysed the multiplex PCR reads in MiXCR, keeping a single row per CDR3 protein. The table shows around 520,000 distinct CDR3 sequences, with around 22% occurring only once. The sample comprised blood. These receptors came from a woman aged 30 to 39 with Graves' ophthalmopathy.

This clonotype was picked up a small number of times. The chain carries TRBV19 and TRBJ1-2; TRBD1 aligns across 9 bases. The V and J ends lost 5 bases and 2 bases, in that order; junction bases with no gene match: 6. Germline CDR1 is LNHDA and CDR2 is SQIVND (reference sequence). This CDR3 is 15 amino acids long. CDR3 in DNA: TGTGCCAGTAGTTTGGGGGACAGGGACAACTATGGCTACACCTTC. Protein: CASSLGDRDNYGYTF.

This clonotype has a handful of counts. The rearrangement links TRBV7-3 to TRBJ1-1; D is unresolved. This CDR3 comprises 13 residues. Trimming shortened V by 5 bases and J by 1 base, and 8 bases separated the two germline ends. Germline assignment: CDR1 SGHTA and CDR2 FQGTGA. For the CDR3, the DNA is TGTGCCAGCAGCACCCGTGGGAACACTGAAGCTTTCTTT. Translation gives CASSTRGNTEAFF.